These T cell receptor beta chains were read from a single sample in a study of control samples from healthy donors and cancer patients. Measured with immunoSEQ multiplex PCR; TCRdb has only the in-frame clones, and not every one. The sample has tens of thousands of clones, roughly 80% seen once. What was sequenced was blood. The receptors were gathered from a man between 65 and 80 years old in good health. CDR3s include the opening cysteine and the closing phenylalanine or tryptophan. Each record gives: J gene, V gene, D gene, clone size, CDR3 DNA, CDR3 protein. A D gene is named only where the DNA matches it firmly. Size is stated for part of the rows, as once, few or many counts, or as a class when the clone is expanded.

TRBJ2-3 | TRBV30 | - | - | TGTGCCTGGAGTGTACGGGTCGGCTCAGAGAGCACAGATACGCAGTATTTT | CAWSVRVGSESTDTQYF
TRBJ2-7 | TRBV6-2/TRBV6-3 | TRBD2 | few | TGTGCCAGCAGTTACGGCGGGAGCTGGTACGAGCAGTACTTC | CASSYGGSWYEQYF
TRBJ2-1 | TRBV5-1 | TRBD2 | few | TGCGCCAGCAGCCTGGAAATAGCGGGAATGTACAATGAGCAGTTCTTC | CASSLEIAGMYNEQFF
TRBJ2-5 | TRBV5-1 | TRBD1 | - | TGCGCCAGCAGCCTACCAGGACAGGGCCAGACCCAGTACTTC | CASSLPGQGQTQYF
TRBJ2-3 | TRBV7-6 | TRBD1 | - | TGTGCCAGCAGCATAGGAGAGGGGGCTTTCACAGATACGCAGTATTTT | CASSIGEGAFTDTQYF
TRBJ1-5 | TRBV6-5 | TRBD1 | - | TGTGCCAGCAGCCCCATGGACAGGGGGGTTCAGCCCCAGCATTTT | CASSPMDRGVQPQHF
TRBJ1-3 | TRBV2 | - | - | TGTGCCAGCAGTGCTTTGGGTACCTCTGGAAACACCATATATTTT | CASSALGTSGNTIYF
TRBJ2-7 | TRBV11-3 | TRBD2 | - | TGTGCCAGCAGCTTCCGGGCTAGCGGGAGGGTCGCGCAGTACTTC | CASSFRASGRVAQYF
TRBJ2-1 | TRBV28 | - | - | TGTGCCAGCAGTTTAGGGGGGGGCTTCGGGAATGAGCAGTTCTTC | CASSLGGGFGNEQFF
TRBJ1-6 | TRBV27 | - | few | TGTGCCAGCAGTTTTACCCGGAGGAATAATTCACCCCTCCACTTT | CASSFTRRNNSPLHF
TRBJ2-1 | TRBV19 | - | - | TGTGCCAGTAGTTCGCCCCGCAGGGCAAGTTACAATGAGCAGTTCTTC | CASSSPRRASYNEQFF
TRBJ1-1 | TRBV10-2 | TRBD1 | - | TGCGCCAGCAGCGCCAACAGGGGACACACTGAAGCTTTCTTT | CASSANRGHTEAFF
TRBJ1-2 | TRBV6-2/TRBV6-3 | - | - | TGTGCCAGCAGTTGGAGGGTCAAGGATGGCTACACCTTC | CASSWRVKDGYTF
TRBJ2-1 | TRBV28 | TRBD1 | once | TGTGCCAGCAGTTTATCCCGGACAGGGGGCAGGAATGAGCAGTTCTTC | CASSLSRTGGRNEQFF
TRBJ1-2 | TRBV27 | - | - | TGTGCCAGCAGTCCCCGGGAGGGGCTGCATGGCTACACCTTC | CASSPREGLHGYTF
TRBJ2-7 | TRBV5-1 | TRBD2 | few | TGCGCCAGCAGCTTGGCGGGAGGGTATACGTACGAGCAGTACTTC | CASSLAGGYTYEQYF
TRBJ2-4 | TRBV6-6 | - | - | TGTGCCAGCAGTCACCGGACAGTAGCCAAAAACATTCAGTACTTC | CASSHRTVAKNIQYF
TRBJ1-2 | TRBV3-1/TRBV3-2 | - | - | TGTGCCAGCAGCCAAGGGAGACTTAACTATGGCTACACCTTC | CASSQGRLNYGYTF
TRBJ2-7 | TRBV15 | - | - | TGTGCCACCAGCAGAGATAAGGGGATCCTCTACGAGCAGTACTTC | CATSRDKGILYEQYF
TRBJ2-5 | TRBV4-2 | - | once | TGTGCCAGCAGCCTTAGGACTATAAGTCAAGAGACCCAGTACTTC | CASSLRTISQETQYF
TRBJ1-5 | TRBV4-2 | - | few | TGTGCCAGCAGCGACATGGACCGCCGGGGCCAGCCCCAGCATTTT | CASSDMDRRGQPQHF
TRBJ1-6 | TRBV6-1 | - | once | TGTGCCAGCAGTGAACGGGTGGTTTCACCCCTCCACTTT | CASSERVVSPLHF
TRBJ2-1 | TRBV14 | TRBD2 | - | TGTGCCAGCAGCCACCTTAGCGAGAGCGGGAGCTCCTACAATGAGCAGTTCTTC | CASSHLSESGSSYNEQFF